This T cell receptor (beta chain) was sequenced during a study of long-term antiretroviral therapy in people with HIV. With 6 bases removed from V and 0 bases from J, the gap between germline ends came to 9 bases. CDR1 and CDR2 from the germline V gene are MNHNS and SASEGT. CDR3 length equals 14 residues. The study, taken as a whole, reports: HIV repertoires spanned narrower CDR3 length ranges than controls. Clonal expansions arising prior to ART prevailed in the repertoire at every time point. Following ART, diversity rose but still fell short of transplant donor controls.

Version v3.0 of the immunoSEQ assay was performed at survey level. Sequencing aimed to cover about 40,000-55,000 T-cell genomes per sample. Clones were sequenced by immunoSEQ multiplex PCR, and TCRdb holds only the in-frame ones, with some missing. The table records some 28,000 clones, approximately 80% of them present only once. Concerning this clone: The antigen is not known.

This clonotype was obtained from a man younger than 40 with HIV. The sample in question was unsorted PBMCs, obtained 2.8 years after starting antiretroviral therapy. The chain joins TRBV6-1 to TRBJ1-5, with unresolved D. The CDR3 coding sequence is TGTGCCAGCAGGGATACCCATAGCAATCAGCCCCAGCATTTT. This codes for CASRDTHSNQPQHF.